This T cell receptor (beta chain) appears in the sequencing data of a study of cytomegalovirus exposure and HLA in healthy donors. The trim removed 6 bases at V and 4 bases at J, leaving 9 bases unmatched. The CDR3 is 16 amino acids. The V gene's germline CDR1 is MRHNA and CDR2 SNTAGT. A multiplex PCR was run with 60 Vbeta primers and 13 Jbeta primers. Assay used: immunoSEQ multiplex PCR; TCRdb lists only in-frame clones, some missing. This sample's table has 200,000 to 250,000 clones. The sample consisted of PBMCs. The chain combines TRBV6-4 with TRBJ2-1; 10 bases match TRBD2. The sequence came from a girl aged 2-10 years in good health and CMV-seropositive. In nucleotides, the CDR3 is TGTGCCAGCAGCCAACTAGCGGGGCGTCAATACAATGAGCAGTTCTTC. This codes for CASSQLAGRQYNEQFF.